The 4 T cell receptor beta chains listed next were all sequenced from one sample in a study of blood T cell dynamics during melanoma immunotherapy. Method: immunoSEQ multiplex PCR; TCRdb's copy keeps in-frame clones and lacks some. The table lists several thousand clones, 88% of them singletons. Time point here: pre-treatment baseline. Sequenced here: blood, sampled from a patient treated with checkpoint blockade. These receptors were obtained from a human donor with melanoma.

The chain has TRBV18 and TRBJ1-2; no clear D gene. The germline gives CDR1 KGHSH, CDR2 LQKENI. The CDR3 loop spans 12 amino acids. Trimming took off 0 bases at V and 7 bases at J, with 6 bases between the two ends. The CDR3 DNA reads as TGTGCCAGCTCACCACCTATCAGTGGCTACACCTTC. It codes for CASSPPISGYTF.

V and J are TRBV19 and TRBJ2-5; no clear D gene. The J call could be wrong; TRBJ2-7 is a better fit for the DNA end. Germline CDR1 is LNHDA and CDR2 is SQIVND (reference sequence). This CDR3 comprises 11 residues. DNA for the CDR3: TGTGCCAGTAGGAATGCCTACGAGCAGTACTTC. Its translation is CASRNAYEQYF.

The rearrangement uses TRBV7-2 and TRBJ2-7; no reliable D call. With 2 bases removed from V and 2 bases from J, the gap between germline ends came to 10 bases. The CDR3 runs to 14 residues. The germline V gene encodes CDR1 SGHTA and CDR2 FQGNSA. In DNA, the CDR3 is TGTGCCAGCAGCTTAAATTTCGCACCCTACGAGCAGTACTTC. This gives the protein CASSLNFAPYEQYF.

J is TRBJ2-3 and V is TRBV2; 10 bases fit TRBD2. Germline values: CDR1 SNHLY, CDR2 FYNNEI. The CDR3 loop spans 14 amino acids. With 10 bases clipped from V and 0 bases from J, the junction kept 4 bases outside the gene matches. The CDR3 DNA is TGTGCCACCCTAGCGGGGGCTAGCACAGATACGCAGTATTTT. It specifies CATLAGASTDTQYF.